A selection of T cell receptor beta chains follows, all from one sample in a study of blood T cell repertoires in COVID-19. The table came from immunoSEQ multiplex PCR; TCRdb's copy has only in-frame clones and leaves some out. The table lists about 250,000 clones, roughly 80% of them singletons. The sample consisted of peripheral blood. The receptors stem from a man older than 75 with acute or convalescent COVID-19. CDR3s include the opening cysteine and the closing phenylalanine or tryptophan. A D gene is named only where the DNA matches it firmly. Where a row states a size, it is once, few, many or the class of an expanded clone; other rows omit it.

j_call	clone_size	v_call	d_call	cdr3_nt	cdr3_aa
TRBJ1-3	once	TRBV29-1	-	TGCAGCGTTGAAACCAGGCCCGCTGGAAACACCATATATTTT	CSVETRPAGNTIYF
TRBJ2-7	-	TRBV6-5	-	TGTGCCAGCAGTTCCCACAGGGGGGGCTACGAGCAGTACTTC	CASSSHRGGYEQYF
TRBJ2-7	-	TRBV25-1	-	TGTGCCAGCACCCCCCGGCTAGCCAACGAGCAGTACTTC	CASTPRLANEQYF
TRBJ1-3	-	TRBV24-1	-	TGTGCCACCAGTGATCCGGGGGATGGGAGAAACACCATATATTTT	CATSDPGDGRNTIYF
TRBJ1-4	-	TRBV27	-	TGTGCCAGCAGTGTCACCCGGGGATGGAATGAAAAACTGTTTTTT	CASSVTRGWNEKLFF
TRBJ2-6	-	TRBV28	-	TGTGCCAGCAGTTCAGGAAGCTCTGGGGCCAACGTCCTGACTTTC	CASSSGSSGANVLTF
TRBJ2-7	-	TRBV5-4	TRBD2	TGTGCCAGCAGCTTTTTTAGCGGGAGTTACGAGCAGTACTTC	CASSFFSGSYEQYF
TRBJ1-2	-	TRBV19	TRBD1	TGTGCCAGTAGCGACAGGGCGAATGGCTACACCTTC	CASSDRANGYTF
TRBJ1-3	-	TRBV5-1	-	TGCGCCAGCAGCTTGGATGGAGTCTCTGGAAACACCATATATTTT	CASSLDGVSGNTIYF
TRBJ2-1	-	TRBV2	TRBD2	TGTGCCAGCAGTGCTAGACTAGCGGGGCAGGCTGATGAGCAGTTCTTC	CASSARLAGQADEQFF
TRBJ1-2	-	TRBV6-1	TRBD1	TGTGCTAGCAGTGAAGAATACAGGGGGCAAGGCTACACCTTC	CASSEEYRGQGYTF
TRBJ2-7	-	TRBV7-8	-	TGTGCCAGCAGCTTAGCGGGAGGCCTCTCCTACGAGCAGTACTTC	CASSLAGGLSYEQYF
TRBJ2-3	few	TRBV7-2	TRBD2	TGTGCCAGCAGCAGGACTAGCGGGAGTGATACGCAGTATTTT	CASSRTSGSDTQYF
TRBJ1-2	once	TRBV6-4	TRBD1	TGTGCCAGCAGGGCCGGGACAGCACGCCTAAGGGATGGCTACACCTTC	CASRAGTARLRDGYTF
TRBJ1-4	once	TRBV7-9	-	TGTGCCAGCAGCCTCATAGGAGGGGTTGGGGAAAAACTGTTTTTT	CASSLIGGVGEKLFF
TRBJ2-3	-	TRBV7-9	-	TGTGCCAGCAGCTTAGCCCACAGGGATTCCAGCACAGATACGCAGTATTTT	CASSLAHRDSSTDTQYF
TRBJ2-3	-	TRBV7-2	-	TGTGCCAGCAGCTTGGTATGGGGGCACACAGATACGCAGTATTTT	CASSLVWGHTDTQYF